The next 25 T cell receptor beta chains were all read from a single sample in a study of cytomegalovirus exposure and HLA in healthy donors. The PCR was carried out with 60 Vbeta primers and 13 Jbeta primers. Some clones are missing from TCRdb's copy, which holds only in-frame ones; the method was immunoSEQ multiplex PCR. The sample has 130,000 to 150,000 clones, about four fifths seen once; the top ten hold under 5%. The specimen sequenced was PBMCs. The receptors here all came from a man aged 35 to 55 in good health and CMV-seronegative.

This clone turned up a few times. This chain links TRBV2 with TRBJ1-5; weak D call: TRBD1 (5 bases). V lost 7 bases and J 3 bases, leaving 13 bases between the germline ends. Germline V gene lookup returns CDR1 SNHLY and CDR2 FYNNEI. The CDR3 has 14 amino acids. CDR3 residues: CASTRGHTNQPQHF. The CDR3 DNA is TGTGCCAGCACCAGAGGACATACCAATCAGCCCCAGCATTTT.

This chain uses TRBV30 with TRBJ2-3, with TRBD2 identical over 9 bases. The germline V gene encodes CDR1 GTSNPN and CDR2 SVGIG (reference sequence). This CDR3 region has 16 residues. V shed 2 bases and J 2 bases; nucleotides not matched to a gene: 8. In nucleotides, the CDR3 is TGTGCCTGGAGTCTTGGAGCGGGGGGATACACAGATACGCAGTATTTT. Amino acids: CAWSLGAGGYTDTQYF.

The gene calls are TRBV9 and TRBJ2-5; 10 nucleotides agree with TRBD1. V dropped 2 bases and J dropped 2; count of bases not matched to a gene: 6. CDR1 and CDR2 from the germline V gene are SGDLS and YYNGEE. The CDR3 length is 16 residues. The CDR3, as DNA: TGTGCCAGCAGCGTCGGACAGGGGGTAAGGCAAGAGACCCAGTACTTC. This codes for CASSVGQGVRQETQYF.

V and J are TRBV5-1 and TRBJ2-2; 12 nucleotides agree with TRBD1. Germline CDR1 SGHRS, CDR2 YFSETQ. V lost 0 bases and J lost 0; bases outside the gene matches: 3. CDR3 length: 18 amino acids. The CDR3 coding sequence is TGCGCCAGCAGCTTGGCCGGGACAGGGGGCGCGAACACCGGGGAGCTGTTTTTT. Translating it yields CASSLAGTGGANTGELFF.

Only one count was recorded for this clone. The chain employs TRBV7-2 and TRBJ2-7; 11 bases are a match to TRBD1. The germline V gene has CDR1 SGHTA and CDR2 FQGNSA. The CDR3 is made up of 15 amino acids. The V gene end was trimmed by 5 bases and the J gene end by 5 bases; junction bases not matched to a gene: 8. For the CDR3, the DNA is TGTGCCAGCAGCCATCTGGGACAGGGGGTCCACGAGCAGTACTTC. It encodes CASSHLGQGVHEQYF.

The chain recombines TRBV7-9 with TRBJ2-3, with TRBD2 matching over 15 bases. Germline V gene lookup returns CDR1 SEHNR and CDR2 FQNEAQ (reference sequence). This CDR3 is built from 12 residues. The CDR3 bases are TGTGGGACTAGCGGGGGGGGCGATACGCAGTATTTT. This gives the protein CGTSGGGDTQYF.

The chain links TRBV2 to TRBJ2-5, with D possibly TRBD2 on 5 matching bases. With 2 bases removed from V and 5 bases from J, the gap between germline ends came to 12 bases. Germline loops: CDR1 SNHLY, CDR2 FYNNEI. This CDR3 is built from 14 residues. CDR3 in DNA: TGTGCCAGCAGTGAATCGATCCGAGGGGAGACCCAGTACTTC. Translating it yields CASSESIRGETQYF.

The chain joins TRBV5-1 to TRBJ1-2, with 8 bases matching TRBD1. This CDR3 region has 14 residues. Germline V gene lookup returns CDR1 SGHRS and CDR2 YFSETQ. The V and J ends lost 0 bases and 8 bases, in that order; junction bases with no gene match: 6. The CDR3 DNA is TGCGCCAGCAGCTTGGAGCAGGGGGCTGGCGGCTACACCTTC. This sequence encodes CASSLEQGAGGYTF.

V usage is TRBV7-6 and J usage is TRBJ1-1; 10 bases map to TRBD1. The CDR3 is 16 residues long. Per germline, CDR1 SGHVS and CDR2 FNYEAQ. V was pared by 4 bases and J by 1 base, with 6 bases of the junction left unmatched. The chain's CDR3 is CASSYRQGATNTEAFF. As DNA, the CDR3 is TGTGCCAGCAGCTATCGACAGGGGGCCACGAACACTGAAGCTTTCTTT.

This chain joins TRBV19 and TRBJ2-7, with 11 bases lining up with TRBD2. CDR3 length equals 15 residues. Trimming cost V 6 bases and J 2 bases; bases outside gene matches: 6. Germline V gene data show CDR1 as LNHDA and CDR2 as SQIVND (reference sequence). CDR3 residues: CASRPGLAATYEQYF. The DNA for the CDR3 is TGTGCCAGTAGGCCGGGACTAGCGGCAACCTACGAGCAGTACTTC. The entire variable domain, with the rest obtained from reference TRBV19 and TRBJ2-7, is as follows: DGGITQSPKYLFRKEGQNVTLSCEQNLNHDAMYWYRQDPGQGLRLIYYSQIVNDFQKGDIAEGYSVSREKKESFPLTVTSAQKNPTAFYLCASRPGLAATYEQYFGPGTRLTVT.

Here the CDR3 reads CASSPAGSTDTQYF. The CDR3 DNA reads TGTGCCAGCTCACCGGCAGGAAGCACAGATACGCAGTATTTT. V gene TRBV18 combines with J gene TRBJ2-3; D uncertain. With 3 bases removed from V and 0 bases from J, the gap between germline ends came to 7 bases. CDR3 length: 14 amino acids. Germline CDR1 reads KGHSH; CDR2 reads LQKENI.

This chain connects TRBV29-1 to TRBJ1-1, with 7 bases identical to TRBD1. The CDR3 extends over 11 amino acids. Germline CDR1 is SQVTM and CDR2 is ANQGSEA. J lost 6 bases, V lost 3 bases, and 1 base had no gene match. For the CDR3, the DNA is TGCAGCGTTGAGGACAGGCCTGAAGCTTTCTTT. It codes for CSVEDRPEAFF.

In DNA form, the CDR3 reads TGTGCCAGCAGCTCCCAGGGGAACACTGAAGCTTTCTTT. It is translated as CASSSQGNTEAFF. The rearrangement uses TRBV11-2 and TRBJ1-1, with D perhaps TRBD1 (5 bases). Germline loops: CDR1 SGHAT, CDR2 FQNNGV. Trimming took off 4 bases at V and 1 base at J, with 7 bases between the two ends. This CDR3 region has 13 residues.

The rearrangement joins TRBV27 to TRBJ2-7; D is undetermined. CDR1 and CDR2 from the germline V gene are MNHEY and SMNVEV (reference sequence). The CDR3 has 13 amino acids. The V and J ends lost 0 bases and 7 bases respectively, with 10 bases between them. The CDR3 protein is CASSLSIYEEQYF. The CDR3 DNA reads TGTGCCAGCAGTTTATCTATATACGAGGAGCAGTACTTC.

The V and J genes are TRBV7-3 and TRBJ1-6, with 8 bases fitting TRBD1. V lost 5 bases and J lost 9; bases outside the gene matches: 9. The germline CDR1 and CDR2 sequences are SGHTA and FQGTGA. The CDR3 has 15 residues. The CDR3 loop reads CASSQGQGGISPLHF. For the CDR3, the DNA is TGTGCCAGCAGCCAAGGACAGGGAGGAATTTCACCCCTCCACTTT.

The rearrangement uses TRBV11-2 and TRBJ1-5, with a tentative D call TRBD1 (5 bases). CDR3 size: 13 residues. Germline values: CDR1 SGHAT, CDR2 FQNNGV. Trimming took off 4 bases at V and 6 bases at J, with 10 bases between the two ends. The CDR3 spells CASSSYRFQPQHF. The CDR3 DNA is TGTGCCAGCAGCTCATACAGGTTTCAGCCCCAGCATTTT.

The CDR3 protein is CASRAPNTEAFF. CDR3 sequence (DNA): TGTGCCAGCAGAGCACCCAACACTGAAGCTTTCTTT. The V gene is TRBV6-5, the J gene TRBJ1-1; D remains unclear. The V gene lost 6 bases and the J gene lost 2 bases, with 7 bases spanning the gap. The CDR3 is 12 residues long. The germline CDR1 and CDR2 sequences are MNHEY and SVGAGI.

As for this clone: The conserved final phenylalanine or tryptophan is absent from the CDR3, which likely points to a read error. The chain couples TRBV7-9 to TRBJ1-6; 8 bases map to TRBD1. Trimming at V came to 1 base and at J to 5 bases, leaving 7 bases not matched to a gene. Germline V lookup: CDR1 SEHNR, CDR2 FQNEAQ (reference sequence). The CDR3 length is 17 residues. As DNA, the CDR3 is TGTGCCAGCAGCTTAGAAACAGGGGGTAGGGATAATTCACCCCTCCACCTT. Translation: CASSLETGGRDNSPLHL.

This chain joins TRBV27 and TRBJ1-2; TRBD1 agrees at 9 bases. V shed 7 bases and J 1 base; nucleotides not matched to a gene: 13. CDR3 length equals 17 residues. CDR1 MNHEY and CDR2 SMNVEV come from the germline V gene (reference sequence). CDR3 region: CASNTGTGRKLNYGYTF. The CDR3 bases are TGTGCCAGCAACACCGGGACAGGGCGCAAACTTAACTATGGCTACACCTTC.

The chain joins TRBV27 to TRBJ1-4; TRBD1 might be the D (6 bases). In germline, CDR1 is MNHEY, CDR2 SMNVEV (reference sequence). The germline V and J ends were trimmed by 6 bases and 3 bases, with 20 bases remaining between them. This CDR3 region has 17 residues. The CDR3 DNA sequence: TGTGCCAGCAGCACCGCCTTAGGGGGTAGAGCTAATGAAAAACTGTTTTTT. Protein: CASSTALGGRANEKLFF.

V is TRBV7-6 and J is TRBJ2-7; TRBD2 is a possible D gene (5 bases). V was shortened by 4 bases and J by 4 bases, with 8 bases between the two germline ends. CDR1 is SGHVS and CDR2 is FNYEAQ in the germline V gene. The CDR3 length is 12 residues. The CDR3 DNA sequence: TGTGCCAGCAGCTCTGAGGGTTACGAGCAGTACTTC. The encoded protein is CASSSEGYEQYF.

V and J are TRBV10-1 and TRBJ1-1; 7 bases are a match to TRBD1. V gave up 4 bases and J gave up 6 bases; unmatched junction bases: 5. Germline V gene data show CDR1 as WNHNN and CDR2 as SYGVQD (reference sequence). This CDR3 spans 13 amino acids. The CDR3 region has the DNA TGCGCCAGCAGTGCAGACAGGGCCTCTGAAGCTTTCTTT. Translating gives CASSADRASEAFF.

This clone was seen once. J is TRBJ1-5 and V is TRBV19, with TRBD1 as a possible D gene (6 bases). Trimming cost V 7 bases and J 1 base, with 20 bases left between them. The CDR3 runs to 17 residues. CDR1 is LNHDA, CDR2 SQIVND, per germline (reference sequence). CDR3 region: CASMRVLGGVSNQPQHF. The CDR3 nucleotides read TGTGCCAGTATGAGGGTCTTAGGGGGAGTAAGCAATCAGCCCCAGCATTTT. Using reference TRBV19 and TRBJ1-5 for the parts outside the CDR3, the full variable domain is DGGITQSPKYLFRKEGQNVTLSCEQNLNHDAMYWYRQDPGQGLRLIYYSQIVNDFQKGDIAEGYSVSREKKESFPLTVTSAQKNPTAFYLCASMRVLGGVSNQPQHFGDGTRLSIL.

The V and J genes are TRBV10-2 and TRBJ1-4, with TRBD1 as a possible D gene (6 bases). V dropped 8 bases and J dropped 4 bases, with 11 bases sitting between them. From germline, CDR1 is WSHSY and CDR2 SAAADI. This CDR3 region has 13 residues. The CDR3, as DNA: TGCGCCAGCGCCCGACAGGATAATGAAAAACTGTTTTTT. This translates into CASARQDNEKLFF.

This chain joins TRBV7-9 and TRBJ1-2; D is perhaps TRBD1 (5 bases). Germline-derived CDR1 and CDR2 are SEHNR and FQNEAQ (reference sequence). The CDR3 runs to 14 residues. Trimming took off 5 bases at V and 6 bases at J, with 16 bases between the two ends. The CDR3 nucleotides read TGTGCCAGCAGCGCCATGGGGGGGGGAGATGGCTACACCTTC. Translated, it gives CASSAMGGGDGYTF.